This note documents a single T cell receptor (beta chain) sequence. These data originate in a study of Ad26.COV2.S vaccination and SARS-CoV-2 variants. Libraries were prepared by immunoSEQ multiplex PCR; TCRdb keeps only in-frame clonotypes and omits some of them. The repertoire holds more than 350,000 clones, with roughly 90% as singletons. The treatment: roughly 20 received Ad26.COV2.S at low or high dose, single or two shots; about 5 received placebo; per-sample allocation not given. All samples were drawn on day 63, counting from the first vaccine or placebo injection. With 4 bases clipped from V and 8 bases from J, the junction kept 11 bases outside the gene matches. The CDR3 is 16 residues long. Germline V gene lookup returns CDR1 SGHNT and CDR2 YYREEE (reference sequence).

The genes are TRBV5-4 and TRBJ2-1, with 11 bases matching TRBD2. Sequencing used peripheral blood, obtained in a trial of Ad26.COV2.S vaccine versus placebo. The receptor was derived from a person between 18 and 65 years old who received the Ad26.COV2.S COVID-19 vaccine or a placebo. CDR3 in DNA: TGTGCCAGCAGCGTTGTAAGGACTAGCGGGTCATATGAGCAGTTCTTC. It specifies CASSVVRTSGSYEQFF.